Listed below are T cell receptor beta chains from one sample, sequenced in a study of vaccination and CD4 T cells after COVID-19. TCRdb passed the PCR reads through MiXCR, listing each CDR3 protein once. The sample lists about 13,000 distinct CDR3 sequences; 52% were seen once. These TCRs' antigens remain unknown. The source material was CD4+ T cells from blood, cultured in vitro. These receptors came from a human donor who had recovered from COVID-19. Both conserved end residues are part of each CDR3. The order of the fields is CDR3 length, clone size, J gene, D gene, V gene, CDR3 DNA, CDR3 protein. The D gene is left open where the match is weak. Expanded clones are given a class, and other clones once, few, many or no size at all.

CDR3 length: 15
clone size: .
J gene: TRBJ1-6
D gene: TRBD1
V gene: TRBV5-1
CDR3 DNA: TGCGCCAGCTCCAATGACGGACAGGGCAATTCACCCCTCCACTTT
CDR3 protein: CASSNDGQGNSPLHF

CDR3 length: 12
clone size: few
J gene: TRBJ2-5
D gene: .
V gene: TRBV20-1
CDR3 DNA: TGCAGTGCTAGCCATGAACAAGAGACCCAGTACTTC
CDR3 protein: CSASHEQETQYF

CDR3 length: 12
clone size: medium-sized
J gene: TRBJ1-5
D gene: .
V gene: TRBV6-1
CDR3 DNA: TGTGCCAGCAGTGAAGCCAATCAGCCCCAGCATTTT
CDR3 protein: CASSEANQPQHF

CDR3 length: 15
clone size: .
J gene: TRBJ1-6
D gene: .
V gene: TRBV6-1
CDR3 DNA: TGTGCCAGCAGCCCCGGGGGCTACAATAATTCACCCCTCCACTTT
CDR3 protein: CASSPGGYNNSPLHF

CDR3 length: 16
clone size: .
J gene: TRBJ2-1
D gene: TRBD2
V gene: TRBV6-5
CDR3 DNA: TGTGCCAGCAGTTATCTAGCGGGAGGGCGGGTAAATGAGCAGTTCTTC
CDR3 protein: CASSYLAGGRVNEQFF

CDR3 length: 12
clone size: once
J gene: TRBJ2-5
D gene: .
V gene: TRBV6-5
CDR3 DNA: TGTGCCAGCAGTTACGGGAGGGAGACCCAGTACTTC
CDR3 protein: CASSYGRETQYF

CDR3 length: 13
clone size: .
J gene: TRBJ2-7
D gene: TRBD1
V gene: TRBV20-1
CDR3 DNA: TGCAGTGCCCCCGCAGGGGGCTCGAACGAGCAGTACTTC
CDR3 protein: CSAPAGGSNEQYF

CDR3 length: 13
clone size: few
J gene: TRBJ2-7
D gene: .
V gene: TRBV11-3
CDR3 DNA: TGTGCCAGCAGCCAAGGACCTCTTTACGAGCAGTACTTC
CDR3 protein: CASSQGPLYEQYF

CDR3 length: 14
clone size: few
J gene: TRBJ1-2
D gene: .
V gene: TRBV24-1
CDR3 DNA: TGTGCCACCAGTGATTACAGGACTAACTATGGCTACACCTTC
CDR3 protein: CATSDYRTNYGYTF

CDR3 length: 12
clone size: .
J gene: TRBJ1-2
D gene: .
V gene: TRBV19
CDR3 DNA: TGTGCCAGTAGTATTTCGAGTAGCGGTCACACCTTC
CDR3 protein: CASSISSSGHTF

CDR3 length: 15
clone size: .
J gene: TRBJ1-2
D gene: .
V gene: TRBV19
CDR3 DNA: TGTGCCAGTAGCCGACCCGGGACAATTAACTATGGCTACACCTTC
CDR3 protein: CASSRPGTINYGYTF

CDR3 length: 13
clone size: few
J gene: TRBJ2-2
D gene: .
V gene: TRBV29-1
CDR3 DNA: TGCAGCATCCGGACGGTGAGCACCGGGGAGCTGTTTTTT
CDR3 protein: CSIRTVSTGELFF

CDR3 length: 13
clone size: .
J gene: TRBJ2-7
D gene: .
V gene: TRBV18
CDR3 DNA: TGTGCCAGCTCATCCGGCTCCACCTACGAGCAGTACTTC
CDR3 protein: CASSSGSTYEQYF

CDR3 length: 12
clone size: .
J gene: TRBJ1-2
D gene: .
V gene: TRBV28
CDR3 DNA: TGTGCCAGCAGCAAAGGGGTGTATGGCTACACCTTC
CDR3 protein: CASSKGVYGYTF

CDR3 length: 16
clone size: .
J gene: TRBJ1-2
D gene: .
V gene: TRBV4-3
CDR3 DNA: TGCGCCAGCAGCCAAGAGTACAGGGAACGACACTATGGCTACACCTTC
CDR3 protein: CASSQEYRERHYGYTF

CDR3 length: 11
clone size: once
J gene: TRBJ2-7
D gene: TRBD2
V gene: TRBV28
CDR3 DNA: TGTGCCACGACTAGCAGCTACGAGCAGTACTTC
CDR3 protein: CATTSSYEQYF

CDR3 length: 14
clone size: .
J gene: TRBJ1-2
D gene: .
V gene: TRBV6-5
CDR3 DNA: TGTGCCAGCAGTTACTCACCGTCTAACTATGGCTACACCTTC
CDR3 protein: CASSYSPSNYGYTF

CDR3 length: 16
clone size: .
J gene: TRBJ1-2
D gene: .
V gene: TRBV7-9
CDR3 DNA: TGTGCCAGCAGCTCCCCCGGGGGGCAGGTCATCTATGGCTACACCTTC
CDR3 protein: CASSSPGGQVIYGYTF

CDR3 length: 14
clone size: .
J gene: TRBJ2-2
D gene: TRBD2
V gene: TRBV20-1
CDR3 DNA: TGCAGTGCTCCCGGGACTAGCGGCACCGGGGAGCTGTTTTTT
CDR3 protein: CSAPGTSGTGELFF

CDR3 length: 15
clone size: once
J gene: TRBJ2-2
D gene: .
V gene: TRBV6-2/TRBV6-3
CDR3 DNA: TGTGCCAGCAGTTATTCGAAAGCCCCACAGGGGGAGCTGTTTTTT
CDR3 protein: CASSYSKAPQGELFF

CDR3 length: 14
clone size: few
J gene: TRBJ1-5
D gene: .
V gene: TRBV7-2
CDR3 DNA: TGTGCCAGCAGCCCTAACTTGGGAAATCAGCCCCAGCATTTT
CDR3 protein: CASSPNLGNQPQHF

CDR3 length: 13
clone size: .
J gene: TRBJ2-3
D gene: .
V gene: TRBV20-1
CDR3 DNA: TGCAGTGCATTTTGGGGGGCCGGAGATACGCAGTATTTT
CDR3 protein: CSAFWGAGDTQYF

CDR3 length: 15
clone size: few
J gene: TRBJ2-3
D gene: .
V gene: TRBV7-2
CDR3 DNA: TGTGCCAGCAGCAGGCTGGGGGCCTACACAGATACGCAGTATTTT
CDR3 protein: CASSRLGAYTDTQYF

CDR3 length: 15
clone size: .
J gene: TRBJ2-1
D gene: TRBD2
V gene: TRBV7-3
CDR3 DNA: TGTGCCAGCAGCTTAGGAGCGGGATCGGCCAATGAGCAGTTCTTC
CDR3 protein: CASSLGAGSANEQFF

CDR3 length: 16
clone size: .
J gene: TRBJ2-7
D gene: TRBD1
V gene: TRBV15
CDR3 DNA: TGTGCCACCAGCAGAGAATCCCCGGGACAGGGGGTAGAGCAGTACTTC
CDR3 protein: CATSRESPGQGVEQYF

CDR3 length: 16
clone size: .
J gene: TRBJ2-3
D gene: TRBD2
V gene: TRBV20-1
CDR3 DNA: TGCAGTGCCGCTAAAGGTAGCGGGTGGTACACAGATACGCAGTATTTT
CDR3 protein: CSAAKGSGWYTDTQYF

CDR3 length: 14
clone size: medium-sized
J gene: TRBJ2-7
D gene: .
V gene: TRBV19
CDR3 DNA: TGTGCCAGTAGTGTCGACGTTGGCCCCTACGAGCAGTACTTC
CDR3 protein: CASSVDVGPYEQYF

CDR3 length: 15
clone size: few
J gene: TRBJ1-1
D gene: TRBD1
V gene: TRBV7-9
CDR3 DNA: TGTGCCAGCAGCTTAGGGACCACAGGGGACACTGAAGCTTTCTTT
CDR3 protein: CASSLGTTGDTEAFF

CDR3 length: 13
clone size: once
J gene: TRBJ1-2
D gene: .
V gene: TRBV28
CDR3 DNA: TGTGCCAGCAGTTTGGCGTACAATTATGGCTACACCTTC
CDR3 protein: CASSLAYNYGYTF

CDR3 length: 17
clone size: medium-sized
J gene: TRBJ2-5
D gene: TRBD2
V gene: TRBV28
CDR3 DNA: TGTGCCAGCAGTTTGTCTAGCGGGAGAGGCCGGCAAGAGACCCAGTACTTC
CDR3 protein: CASSLSSGRGRQETQYF

CDR3 length: 15
clone size: few
J gene: TRBJ1-6
D gene: .
V gene: TRBV7-3
CDR3 DNA: TGTGCCAGCAGCCCAACGGGCCAGTTGAATTCACCCCTCCACTTT
CDR3 protein: CASSPTGQLNSPLHF

CDR3 length: 13
clone size: few
J gene: TRBJ2-7
D gene: .
V gene: TRBV15
CDR3 DNA: TGTGCCACCAGCAGAGATGGGGGAGAAAGACAGTACTTC
CDR3 protein: CATSRDGGERQYF

CDR3 length: 12
clone size: .
J gene: TRBJ1-1
D gene: .
V gene: TRBV6-1
CDR3 DNA: TGTGCCAGCAGTGGTCAGGGCAGGGACGCTTTCTTT
CDR3 protein: CASSGQGRDAFF

CDR3 length: 14
clone size: few
J gene: TRBJ1-6
D gene: .
V gene: TRBV2
CDR3 DNA: TGTGCCAGCACGCAAAGCTCCTATAATTCACCCCTCCACTTT
CDR3 protein: CASTQSSYNSPLHF

CDR3 length: 14
clone size: .
J gene: TRBJ2-7
D gene: TRBD1
V gene: TRBV18
CDR3 DNA: TGTGCCAGCTCGTGGGACAGCCTTTCCTACGAGCAGTACTTC
CDR3 protein: CASSWDSLSYEQYF

CDR3 length: 17
clone size: few
J gene: TRBJ2-2
D gene: TRBD1
V gene: TRBV6-5
CDR3 DNA: TGTGCCAGCAGTTACCGAAGACAGGGGTGGAGTACCGGGGAGCTGTTTTTT
CDR3 protein: CASSYRRQGWSTGELFF

CDR3 length: 16
clone size: few
J gene: TRBJ1-5
D gene: .
V gene: TRBV2
CDR3 DNA: TGTGCCAGCAGTGAAGGTGCGACTTCCTACAATCAGCCCCAGCATTTT
CDR3 protein: CASSEGATSYNQPQHF

CDR3 length: 14
clone size: few
J gene: TRBJ2-2
D gene: .
V gene: TRBV4-3
CDR3 DNA: TGCGCCAGCAGCCAAGATATCCGCACCGGGGAGCTGTTTTTT
CDR3 protein: CASSQDIRTGELFF

CDR3 length: 16
clone size: .
J gene: TRBJ1-6
D gene: .
V gene: TRBV12-3/TRBV12-4
CDR3 DNA: TGTGCCAGCAGTTTAAGGCTAGGGGTCGGCAATTCACCCCTCCACTTT
CDR3 protein: CASSLRLGVGNSPLHF

CDR3 length: 15
clone size: once
J gene: TRBJ2-5
D gene: .
V gene: TRBV30
CDR3 DNA: TGTGCCTGGAGGGTCCCCGAGGGCTCTCAAGAGACCCAGTACTTC
CDR3 protein: CAWRVPEGSQETQYF

CDR3 length: 14
clone size: .
J gene: TRBJ1-2
D gene: .
V gene: TRBV19
CDR3 DNA: TGTGCCAGTAGTACCACGACAGGAAACTATGGCTACACCTTC
CDR3 protein: CASSTTTGNYGYTF

CDR3 length: 14
clone size: medium-sized
J gene: TRBJ2-1
D gene: .
V gene: TRBV24-1
CDR3 DNA: TGTGCCACCCCTCCCGGGACAAGATACAATGAGCAGTTCTTC
CDR3 protein: CATPPGTRYNEQFF

CDR3 length: 14
clone size: few
J gene: TRBJ1-1
D gene: TRBD1
V gene: TRBV6-1
CDR3 DNA: TGTGCCAGCAGTGAAAGGGGGACAGGGGTCGAAGCTTTCTTT
CDR3 protein: CASSERGTGVEAFF

CDR3 length: 17
clone size: few
J gene: TRBJ1-2
D gene: TRBD1
V gene: TRBV2
CDR3 DNA: TGTGCCAGCAGTGACGGGACAGGGATCCCCTCTAACTATGGCTACACCTTC
CDR3 protein: CASSDGTGIPSNYGYTF

CDR3 length: 14
clone size: .
J gene: TRBJ1-5
D gene: TRBD1
V gene: TRBV27
CDR3 DNA: TGTGCCAGCAGTTTCTCCGGGACAGAACAGCCCCAGCATTTT
CDR3 protein: CASSFSGTEQPQHF

CDR3 length: 15
clone size: .
J gene: TRBJ2-7
D gene: TRBD2
V gene: TRBV27
CDR3 DNA: TGTGCCAGCAGTCTATTCGGACTAGCGGACTACGAGCAGTACTTC
CDR3 protein: CASSLFGLADYEQYF

CDR3 length: 15
clone size: few
J gene: TRBJ2-3
D gene: TRBD1
V gene: TRBV7-2
CDR3 DNA: TGTGCCAGCAGCCCGGACAGGGGGTGGGCAGATACGCAGTATTTT
CDR3 protein: CASSPDRGWADTQYF

CDR3 length: 15
clone size: .
J gene: TRBJ2-3
D gene: .
V gene: TRBV28
CDR3 DNA: TGTGCCAGCAGTGTAACAGGGTGGGAGACAGATACGCAGTATTTT
CDR3 protein: CASSVTGWETDTQYF